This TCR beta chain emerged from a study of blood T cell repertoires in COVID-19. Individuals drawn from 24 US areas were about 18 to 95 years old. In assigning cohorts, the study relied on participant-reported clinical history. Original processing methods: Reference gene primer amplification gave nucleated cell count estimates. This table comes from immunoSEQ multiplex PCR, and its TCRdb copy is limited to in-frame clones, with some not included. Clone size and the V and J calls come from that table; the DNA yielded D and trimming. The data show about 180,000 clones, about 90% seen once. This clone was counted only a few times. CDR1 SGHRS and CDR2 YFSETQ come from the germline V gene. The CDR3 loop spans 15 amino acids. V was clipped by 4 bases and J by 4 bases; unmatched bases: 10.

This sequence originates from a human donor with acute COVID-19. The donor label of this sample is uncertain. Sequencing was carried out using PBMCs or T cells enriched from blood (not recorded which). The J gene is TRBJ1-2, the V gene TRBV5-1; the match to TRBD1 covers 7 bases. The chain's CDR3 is CASSPLVGQAYGYTF. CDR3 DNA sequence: TGCGCCAGCAGCCCCCTAGTCGGACAGGCCTATGGCTACACCTTC.